This T cell receptor (beta chain) was identified during a study of preoperative IRX-2 immunotherapy in early breast cancer. The V gene end was trimmed by 5 bases and the J gene end by 13 bases; junction bases not matched to a gene: 14. Looked up from germline, CDR1 is LNHDA and CDR2 is SQIVND (reference sequence). CDR3 length: 15 residues. The data were produced by immunoSEQ multiplex PCR, yet TCRdb's version contains in-frame clones alone and is incomplete. The sample comprises 2,500 to 3,000 clones, around three quarters of which are singletons, and about 14% rests with the top ten. Treatment described: preoperative locoregional IRX-2 cytokine immunotherapy. Samples came from a phase Ib trial of preoperative locoregional IRX-2 cytokine immunotherapy.

The chain couples TRBV19 to TRBJ2-1, with 10 nucleotides matching TRBD2. The source is a human donor with breast cancer. Specimen: tumor tissue, collected after IRX-2 immunotherapy. The CDR3 loop is CASSPPEWLAGDQFF. The DNA of the CDR3 is TGTGCCAGTAGTCCCCCCGAGTGGCTAGCGGGAGATCAGTTCTTC.